What follows are 32 T cell receptor beta chains derived from one specimen sequenced in a study of CD8+ T cells in alopecia areata. RNA extraction and reverse transcription yielded cDNA as sequencing template. This table comes from immunoSEQ multiplex PCR, and its TCRdb copy is limited to in-frame clones, with some not included. The repertoire holds more than 200,000 clones, about 68% seen once, with 1.2% in the top ten. This specimen consisted of CD4+ T cells sorted from blood, obtained at week 0. The receptor set was obtained from a human donor with alopecia areata.

The rearrangement joins TRBV7-9 to TRBJ1-2; TRBD1 might be the D (5 bases). This CDR3 contains 12 residues. Germline CDR1 and CDR2: SEHNR and FQNEAQ (reference sequence). The ends were cut back, 3 bases at V and 13 bases at J, with 15 bases in the middle. The CDR3 reads CASSLKLEGATF. CDR3 in DNA: TGTGCCAGCAGCTTGAAGTTGGAAGGGGCCACCTTC.

The chain recombines TRBV4-3 with TRBJ2-7; 10 bases fit TRBD1. Per germline, CDR1 LGHNA and CDR2 YSLEER. V lost 0 bases to trimming and J lost 6 bases; unmatched junction nucleotides: 8. The CDR3 covers 16 residues. CDR3 region: CASSQDWRQGAFEQYF. CDR3 sequence (DNA): TGCGCCAGCAGCCAAGATTGGCGACAGGGGGCATTCGAGCAGTACTTC.

The chain has TRBV15 and TRBJ1-2; D uncertain. The V gene lost 0 bases and the J gene lost 2 bases, with 10 bases spanning the gap. This CDR3 has 15 amino acids. The germline V gene encodes CDR1 LNHNV and CDR2 YYDKDF (reference sequence). CDR3 DNA sequence: TGTGCCACCAGCAGAGAGGTCCGACGGAACTATGGCTACACCTTC. The encoded protein is CATSREVRRNYGYTF.

This clone was seen more than once but under ten times. The chain employs TRBV30 and TRBJ2-2, with D possibly TRBD2 on 5 matching bases. The CDR3 runs to 12 residues. Germline CDR1 reads GTSNPN; CDR2 reads SVGIG (reference sequence). Trimming took off 8 bases at V and 3 bases at J, with 10 bases between the two ends. The CDR3, as DNA: TGTGCCCGGGGTCTGGACACCGGGGAGCTGTTTTTT. Amino acid sequence: CARGLDTGELFF.

This clone was seen only a few times. The chain links TRBV29-1 to TRBJ1-2, with a possible D match to TRBD1 (6 bases). The CDR3 runs to 12 residues. The germline V and J ends were trimmed by 6 bases and 4 bases, with 12 bases remaining between them. Germline CDR1 reads SQVTM; CDR2 reads ANQGSEA. The CDR3 sequence is CSVADRAYGYTF. The CDR3 DNA is TGCAGCGTCGCGGACAGAGCCTATGGCTACACCTTC.

The chain joins TRBV27 to TRBJ2-7, with 9 bases aligning to TRBD1. Germline V CDR1 and CDR2: MNHEY, SMNVEV (reference sequence). The junction had 5 bases not matched to a gene; V was cut back by 8 bases and J by 3 bases. This CDR3 region has 13 residues. CDR3 DNA: TGTGCCAGCCGGGACAGGGTAAACTACGAGCAGTACTTC. Translating it yields CASRDRVNYEQYF.

The chain is built from TRBV19 and TRBJ1-2; 7 nucleotides align to TRBD1. The V and J ends lost 3 bases and 4 bases, in that order; junction bases with no gene match: 2. The V gene's germline CDR1 is LNHDA and CDR2 SQIVND (reference sequence). CDR3 length: 13 amino acids. As DNA, the CDR3 is TGTGCCAGTAGTATGACAGGGTTCTATGGCTACACCTTC. Its translation is CASSMTGFYGYTF.

The chain joins TRBV5-1 to TRBJ2-7, with a weak D call TRBD2 (6 bases). The CDR3 extends over 14 amino acids. Germline loops: CDR1 SGHRS, CDR2 YFSETQ. Trimming left V 4 bases short and J 0 bases short, with 11 bases between. The CDR3 loop reads CASSPGRHSYEQYF. The CDR3 nucleotides are TGCGCCAGCAGCCCGGGGAGGCACTCCTACGAGCAGTACTTC.

V is TRBV30 and J is TRBJ1-4; tentative D call: TRBD1 (6 bases). The germline gives CDR1 GTSNPN, CDR2 SVGIG (reference sequence). V was trimmed by 0 bases and J by 10 bases, leaving 12 bases between them. This CDR3 spans 13 amino acids. CDR3 nucleotides: TGTGCCTGGAGTGTGGGGGCGGGAGGAAAACTGTTTTTT. Its translation is CAWSVGAGGKLFF. Variable domain in full (rest from reference TRBV30 and TRBJ1-4): SQTIHQWPATLVQPVGSPLSLECTVEGTSNPNLYWYRQAAGRGLQLLFYSVGIGQISSEVPQNLSASRPQDRQFILSSKKLLLSDSGFYLCAWSVGAGGKLFFGSGTQLSVL.

The gene calls are TRBV29-1 and TRBJ1-2; weak D call: TRBD1 (5 bases). Germline-derived CDR1 and CDR2 are SQVTM and ANQGSEA. The CDR3 loop spans 15 amino acids. Trimming pared 0 bases from V and 3 bases from J, leaving 14 bases between. The chain's CDR3 is CSVEEGPIGYYGYTF. Written as DNA, the CDR3 is TGCAGCGTTGAAGAGGGGCCCATAGGATACTATGGCTACACCTTC.

V usage is TRBV5-1 and J usage is TRBJ2-3, with D uncertain. Germline V CDR1 and CDR2: SGHRS, YFSETQ. The CDR3 length is 14 residues. V was clipped by 0 bases and J by 5 bases, with 10 bases between them. In DNA, the CDR3 is TGCGCCAGCAGCTTGGCCGGGTGGGAAGATACGCAGTATTTT. Encoded protein: CASSLAGWEDTQYF.

The V gene is TRBV29-1, the J gene TRBJ1-6; a weak D match, TRBD1 (5 bases). Germline V gene lookup returns CDR1 SQVTM and CDR2 ANQGSEA. Trimming took 4 bases from V and 8 from J, leaving 15 bases between them. The CDR3 loop spans 14 amino acids. In DNA form, the CDR3 reads TGCAGCGTTGGGCAGGGCATTGTGGATTCACCCCTCCACTTT. Amino acids: CSVGQGIVDSPLHF. Full variable domain (remainder filled in from reference TRBV29-1 and TRBJ1-6): SAVISQKPSRDICQRGTSLTIQCQVDSQVTMMFWYRQQPGQSLTLIATANQGSEATYESGFVIDKFPISRPNLTFSTLTVSNMSPEDSSIYLCSVGQGIVDSPLHFGNGTRLTVT.

The chain recombines TRBV6-6 with TRBJ1-5, with D tentatively TRBD1 (6 bases). The CDR3 runs 12 residues. The ends were cut back, 8 bases at V and 2 bases at J, with 7 bases in the middle. CDR1 is MNHNY and CDR2 is SVGAGI in the germline V gene (reference sequence). CDR3 sequence: CASGGGNQPQHF. As DNA, the CDR3 is TGTGCCAGCGGGGGCGGCAATCAGCCCCAGCATTTT.

CDR3 coding DNA: TGTGCCTGGAACCGGGGGGGAGTGGAGACCCAGTACTTC. Its protein product is CAWNRGGVETQYF. The chain employs TRBV30 and TRBJ2-5; 8 positions match TRBD2. The CDR3 contains 13 residues. The V segment lost 4 bases and the J segment 5 bases; nucleotides outside the gene matches: 6. The germline V gene encodes CDR1 GTSNPN and CDR2 SVGIG (reference sequence).

The J gene is TRBJ1-1, the V gene TRBV7-9; D remains unclear. This CDR3 spans 8 amino acids. V gave up 10 bases and J gave up 8 bases, with 5 bases separating them. Germline loops: CDR1 SEHNR, CDR2 FQNEAQ (reference sequence). The CDR3 bases are TGTGCCACCGGGGAAGCTTTCTTT. Translation: CATGEAFF.

The chain is built from TRBV30 and TRBJ2-7; D unclear. The germline V gene encodes CDR1 GTSNPN and CDR2 SVGIG (reference sequence). The CDR3 has 12 residues. V was clipped by 1 base and J by 4 bases, with 8 bases between them. CDR3 sequence: CAWSAQRYEQYF. CDR3 nucleotides: TGTGCCTGGAGTGCCCAGAGATACGAGCAGTACTTC.

This chain connects TRBV9 to TRBJ2-5; D is possibly TRBD1 (6 bases). The V end was cut by 3 bases, the J end by 5 bases, with 11 bases between. The CDR3 totals 13 residues. From germline, CDR1 is SGDLS and CDR2 YYNGEE. The CDR3 loop reads CASSARGAETQYF. The CDR3 DNA reads TGTGCCAGCAGCGCCAGGGGAGCGGAGACCCAGTACTTC.

This clone has more than one count but fewer than ten. J is TRBJ2-3 and V is TRBV7-3; 7 bases are shared with TRBD2. Germline CDR1 reads SGHTA; CDR2 reads FQGTGA. With 5 bases clipped from V and 1 base from J, the junction kept 9 bases outside the gene matches. CDR3 length: 16 amino acids. CDR3 residues: CASSPMAGDRTDTQYF. The CDR3 DNA is TGTGCCAGCAGCCCAATGGCGGGGGACCGCACAGATACGCAGTATTTT.

Only one count was recorded for this clone. This CDR3 is CAWSQGSYEQYF. The CDR3 coding sequence is TGTGCCTGGAGCCAGGGCTCCTACGAGCAGTACTTC. V is TRBV30 and J is TRBJ2-7, with a tentative D call TRBD1 (5 bases). The ends were cut back, 3 bases at V and 0 bases at J, with 6 bases in the middle. Germline lookup yields CDR1 GTSNPN and CDR2 SVGIG (reference sequence). The length of the CDR3 is 12 residues.

This clone was observed a handful of times. V gene TRBV5-1 combines with J gene TRBJ1-1, with D possibly matching TRBD1 (6 bases). Germline-derived CDR1 and CDR2 are SGHRS and YFSETQ. V lost 3 bases to trimming and J lost 6 bases, with 15 bases between them. This CDR3 region has 14 residues. The DNA of the CDR3 is TGCGCCAGCAGCTCCGTCAGGGGACCATCTGAAGCTTTCTTT. Translating gives CASSSVRGPSEAFF. Complete variable domain (other parts from reference TRBV5-1 and TRBJ1-1): KAGVTQTPRYLIKTRGQQVTLSCSPISGHRSVSWYQQTPGQGLQFLFEYFSETQRNKGNFPGRFSGRQFSNSRSEMNVSTLELGDSALYLCASSSVRGPSEAFFGQGTRLTVV.

In this sample, this clone turned up a few times. CDR3 DNA sequence: TGTGCCTGGGACCCCAGGAATTCACCCCTCCACTTT. Its translation is CAWDPRNSPLHF. The rearrangement joins TRBV30 to TRBJ1-6; D is undetermined. The CDR3 is made up of 12 amino acids. Germline V gene sequence: CDR1 GTSNPN, CDR2 SVGIG (reference sequence). V was shortened by 5 bases and J by 7 bases, with 9 bases between the two germline ends.

The chain links TRBV30 to TRBJ1-1; D gene uncertain. Germline V CDR1 and CDR2: GTSNPN, SVGIG (reference sequence). V shed 2 bases and J shed 4 bases, with 8 bases lying between them. CDR3 length: 12 residues. CDR3 DNA: TGTGCCTGGAGTAACTGGGGCACTGAAGCTTTCTTT. It specifies CAWSNWGTEAFF. Using reference TRBV30 and TRBJ1-1 for the parts outside the CDR3, the full variable domain is SQTIHQWPATLVQPVGSPLSLECTVEGTSNPNLYWYRQAAGRGLQLLFYSVGIGQISSEVPQNLSASRPQDRQFILSSKKLLLSDSGFYLCAWSNWGTEAFFGQGTRLTVV.

This clone was observed a few times. The chain employs TRBV6-1 and TRBJ2-3; TRBD2 agrees at 7 bases. Germline V CDR1 and CDR2: MNHNS, SASEGT. The length of the CDR3 is 14 residues. The trim removed 8 bases at V and 1 base at J, leaving 6 bases unmatched. The CDR3 spells CASGEGRGTDTQYF. The CDR3 coding sequence is TGTGCCAGCGGGGAGGGCAGGGGCACAGATACGCAGTATTTT.

This clone was observed a handful of times. J is TRBJ2-5 and V is TRBV5-1, with 9 bases matching TRBD1. CDR3 length: 13 residues. Trimming at V came to 5 bases and at J to 3 bases, leaving 2 bases not matched to a gene. Looked up from germline, CDR1 is SGHRS and CDR2 is YFSETQ. DNA for the CDR3: TGCGCCAGCAGTCGACAGGGGGAAGAGACCCAGTACTTC. Translation gives CASSRQGEETQYF.

The J gene is TRBJ2-7, the V gene TRBV6-6, with 8 bases that match TRBD1. This CDR3 spans 15 amino acids. Germline V gene sequence: CDR1 MNHNY, CDR2 SVGAGI (reference sequence). V shed 5 bases, J shed 5 bases, and the junction held 11 bases outside the gene matches. The CDR3 protein is CASSKSRQGSNEQYF. CDR3 bases: TGTGCCAGCAGTAAGTCCCGACAGGGGAGCAACGAGCAGTACTTC.

The rearrangement links TRBV30 to TRBJ1-2; D might be TRBD1 (6 bases). Germline CDR1 reads GTSNPN; CDR2 reads SVGIG (reference sequence). CDR3 length equals 12 residues. Between the trimmed V and J ends, which lost 8 bases and 8 bases, there was a span of 18 bases. The CDR3 DNA reads as TGTGCCGTACAGGACAGTTTAGGGGGCTACACCTTC. Amino acids: CAVQDSLGGYTF. The variable domain in full, with the rest retrieved from reference TRBV30 and TRBJ1-2, is SQTIHQWPATLVQPVGSPLSLECTVEGTSNPNLYWYRQAAGRGLQLLFYSVGIGQISSEVPQNLSASRPQDRQFILSSKKLLLSDSGFYLCAVQDSLGGYTFGSGTRLTVV.

CDR3 DNA: TGTGCCAGCAGCGTAGAAGGGTTTCAGCCCCAGCATTTT. This translates into CASSVEGFQPQHF. V usage is TRBV9 and J usage is TRBJ1-5; the D is unclear. V lost 0 bases, J lost 6 bases, and 7 bases lay in between. Germline V gene data show CDR1 as SGDLS and CDR2 as YYNGEE. The CDR3 is made up of 13 amino acids.

This clone was counted only a few times. This chain uses TRBV5-1 with TRBJ2-3, with D possibly called TRBD1 or TRBD2 (5 bases each). The CDR3 totals 16 residues. Trimming cost V 0 bases and J 6 bases, with 17 bases left between them. The germline V gene has CDR1 SGHRS and CDR2 YFSETQ. DNA for the CDR3: TGCGCCAGCAGCTTGGATCTGGGACCACCCGAGGATACGCAGTATTTT. It specifies CASSLDLGPPEDTQYF. The variable domain in full, with the rest retrieved from reference TRBV5-1 and TRBJ2-3, is KAGVTQTPRYLIKTRGQQVTLSCSPISGHRSVSWYQQTPGQGLQFLFEYFSETQRNKGNFPGRFSGRQFSNSRSEMNVSTLELGDSALYLCASSLDLGPPEDTQYFGPGTRLTVL.

The chain is built from TRBV10-3 and TRBJ1-2; D is unresolved. V was pared by 0 bases and J by 0 bases, with 11 bases between. This CDR3 comprises 16 residues. The germline V gene has CDR1 ENHRY and CDR2 SYGVKD. CDR3 sequence: CAISESGRTTNYGYTF. CDR3 in DNA: TGTGCCATCAGTGAGTCTGGCAGGACCACTAACTATGGCTACACCTTC.

The table lists this clone with a few counts. This chain links TRBV4-1 with TRBJ2-2; D remains ambiguous. Looked up from germline, CDR1 is MGHRA and CDR2 is YSYEKL. The CDR3 is 14 residues long. Trimming took off 2 bases at V and 7 bases at J, with 11 bases between the two ends. CDR3 sequence reads: CASSQILLSGELFF. In DNA, the CDR3 is TGCGCCAGCAGCCAAATACTACTTAGCGGGGAGCTGTTTTTT.

A few counts support this clone. The chain joins TRBV4-2 to TRBJ2-5, with 11 bases fitting TRBD2. V lost 2 bases to trimming and J lost 3 bases; unmatched junction nucleotides: 11. Germline values: CDR1 LGHNA, CDR2 YNFKEQ. This CDR3 has 18 residues. For the CDR3, the DNA is TGTGCCAGCAGCCAATCCCCCCCTAGCGGGGGGCGAGAAGAGACCCAGTACTTC. As protein: CASSQSPPSGGREETQYF.

This clone was picked up many times. The genes are TRBV13 and TRBJ2-1; D is perhaps TRBD1 (5 bases). The CDR3 has 16 amino acids. Germline V gene lookup returns CDR1 PRHDT and CDR2 FYEKMQ (reference sequence). Deletions cut 0 bases from V and 4 bases from J, with 13 bases between. CDR3 loop: CASSLGDKGFYNEQFF. CDR3 coding DNA: TGTGCCAGCAGCTTAGGGGACAAGGGGTTTTACAATGAGCAGTTCTTC.